This T cell receptor beta chain was profiled in a study of CD8+CD57+ T cells in acquired aplastic anemia. Whole-study context: Across the sorted CD4+ and CD8+ cells, DNA amounts averaged approximately 3.1 ug.

The CDR3 totals 16 residues. Germline V gene data show CDR1 as LNHDA and CDR2 as SQIVND (reference sequence). The ends were cut back, 1 base at V and 6 bases at J, with 13 bases in the middle. Genomic DNA, the template, was used for profiling of the TCR beta VDJ and CDR3. From the reads, TCRdb called clonotypes with MiXCR, one entry per CDR3 protein. The table has 250,000 to 300,000 distinct CDR3 sequences, approximately 55% seen once. Remarks on this clonotype: Its antigen is unknown.

Study observations and caveats: Under 35 was the count of CD8+ CDR3 sequences that patients shared with controls. The study found no significant CD8+ Simpson's diversity difference between patients and controls.

This chain links TRBV19 with TRBJ1-6, with a possible D match to TRBD1 (5 bases). The sequenced sample was sorted CD4+, CD8+, or CD8+CD57+ T cells (not recorded which) from PBMCs. This sequence originates from a human donor with severe aplastic anemia or a healthy control (not recorded which). The CDR3 region has the DNA TGTGCCAGTAGTATAGGAGGGGTTCCGCCTAATTCACCCCTCCACTTT. This translates into CASSIGGVPPNSPLHF.